A few counts support the clone carrying this TCR beta chain. Combining a sample-barcoded 5' primer with a J-beta primer mix, a second PCR ran for roughly 7 to 12 cycles. MiXCR, applied by TCRdb to the 5' RACE reads, yields one record per CDR3 protein. The sample yields about 1 million distinct CDR3 sequences, more than 40% seen once. This sample is part of a study of blood T cells in healthy people across ages. Trimming at V came to 4 bases and at J to 6 bases, leaving 15 bases not matched to a gene. The CDR3 is 17 residues long. Germline CDR1 MDHEN, CDR2 SYDVKM. V and J are TRBV28 and TRBJ1-2; 9 nucleotides align to TRBD1. Sequenced material: blood. The sequence came from a woman aged 55-69 years in good health. CDR3 residues: CASSSPVKQGARNGYTF. The CDR3 bases are TGTGCCAGCAGTTCCCCTGTAAAACAGGGGGCGCGAAATGGCTACACCTTC.